These 20 T cell receptor beta chains originate from one sample sequenced in a study of T cell responses to AZD1222 COVID-19 vaccine. TCRdb's copy holds only in-frame clones and misses some; the assay was immunoSEQ multiplex PCR. The sample holds approximately 180,000 clones, roughly nine tenths seen once. The sample consisted of peripheral blood, taken on day 0 of AZD1222 vaccination. The receptors stem from an adult in good health.

The gene calls are TRBV29-1 and TRBJ2-1; 8 nucleotides agree with TRBD2. J gave up 9 bases and V 7 bases, and 11 bases lay outside the gene matches. This CDR3 contains 13 residues. From germline, CDR1 is SQVTM and CDR2 ANQGSEA. The CDR3 DNA reads as TGCAGCGCAAGTCAAGCGGGAGTGAGTGAGCAGTTCTTC. The encoded protein is CSASQAGVSEQFF.

This clone showed up just once. The V and J genes are TRBV7-8 and TRBJ1-5; no definite D call. Germline CDR1 SGHVS, CDR2 FQNEAQ. This CDR3 has 14 amino acids. Trimming pared 2 bases from V and 2 bases from J, leaving 7 bases between. In DNA, the CDR3 is TGTGCCAGCAGCTTACAAGTGGGCAATCAGCCCCAGCATTTT. This gives the protein CASSLQVGNQPQHF.

The chain carries TRBV6-5 and TRBJ1-4; D is uncertain. This CDR3 contains 14 residues. The V gene lost 7 bases and the J gene lost 0 bases, with 9 bases spanning the gap. Germline loops: CDR1 MNHEY, CDR2 SVGAGI. CDR3 in DNA: TGTGCCAGCAAGGAACGAACAACTAATGAAAAACTGTTTTTT. Translating it yields CASKERTTNEKLFF.

This rearrangement joins TRBV7-2 to TRBJ1-1; TRBD1 agrees at 9 bases. CDR1 is SGHTA and CDR2 is FQGNSA in the germline V gene. The V and J ends lost 5 bases and 5 bases, in that order; junction bases with no gene match: 6. The CDR3 loop spans 14 amino acids. The CDR3 here is CASSSLDRGTEAFF. The CDR3 nucleotides are TGTGCCAGCAGCAGTCTGGACAGGGGAACTGAAGCTTTCTTT. Combining the CDR3 with reference TRBV7-2 and TRBJ1-1 gives the whole variable domain GAGVSQSPSNKVTEKGKDVELRCDPISGHTALYWYRQSLGQGLEFLIYFQGNSAPDKSGLPSDRFSAERTGGSVSTLTIQRTQQEDSAVYLCASSSLDRGTEAFFGQGTRLTVV.

The chain is built from TRBV7-9 and TRBJ2-3; 7 bases agree with TRBD1. The CDR3 sequence is 14 residues long. CDR1 is SEHNR and CDR2 is FQNEAQ in the germline V gene (reference sequence). With 7 bases clipped from V and 3 bases from J, the junction kept 7 bases outside the gene matches. CDR3 sequence: CASKEQGLTDTQYF. CDR3 sequence (DNA): TGTGCCAGCAAAGAACAGGGGTTGACAGATACGCAGTATTTT.

The table lists this clone with a count of one. This rearrangement joins TRBV5-4 to TRBJ1-2; tentatively, D is TRBD1 (6 bases). Trimming took off 5 bases at V and 4 bases at J, with 27 bases between the two ends. From germline, CDR1 is SGHNT and CDR2 YYREEE (reference sequence). This CDR3 is 18 amino acids long. CDR3 nucleotide sequence: TGTGCCAGCAGTTCGCCTCCGGTGGGGGCCGCCACGCTCTATGGCTACACCTTC. Amino acid sequence: CASSSPPVGAATLYGYTF.

This clone turned up a few times. V and J are TRBV7-2 and TRBJ1-3; D call uncertain. Trimming pared 4 bases from V and 11 bases from J, leaving 12 bases between. The V gene's germline CDR1 is SGHTA and CDR2 FQGNSA. The CDR3 has 12 residues. The CDR3 DNA is TGTGCCAGCAGCTCGGCCGGCGGTTCCATATATTTT. Its translation: CASSSAGGSIYF.

This chain links TRBV19 with TRBJ2-3; D is undetermined. Germline V gene data show CDR1 as LNHDA and CDR2 as SQIVND (reference sequence). This CDR3 spans 14 amino acids. Trimming removed 1 base from V and 2 bases from J, with 7 bases in between. CDR3 sequence reads: CASSIGSYTDTQYF. CDR3 DNA sequence: TGTGCCAGTAGTATAGGGAGTTACACAGATACGCAGTATTTT.

The rearrangement joins TRBV9 to TRBJ1-5; D gene unclear. V lost 0 bases to trimming and J lost 6 bases, with 13 bases between them. The CDR3 sequence is 15 residues long. Germline CDR1 is SGDLS and CDR2 is YYNGEE. The CDR3 DNA follows: TGTGCCAGCAGCGTAGACGGCGGTGATTTTCAGCCCCAGCATTTT. Protein product: CASSVDGGDFQPQHF.

The chain has TRBV2 and TRBJ1-2; D not certain. The CDR3 has 13 amino acids. With 2 bases removed from V and 0 bases from J, the gap between germline ends came to 4 bases. Germline lookup yields CDR1 SNHLY and CDR2 FYNNEI. The CDR3 DNA follows: TGTGCCAGCAGTGAACACCCTAACTATGGCTACACCTTC. Its translation is CASSEHPNYGYTF.

As DNA, the CDR3 is TGTGCCAGCTCACAGGACAGGAACACTGAAGCTTTCTTT. Encoded protein: CASSQDRNTEAFF. The rearrangement uses TRBV18 and TRBJ1-1; possible D gene TRBD1, 6 bases. The germline V gene encodes CDR1 KGHSH and CDR2 LQKENI. This CDR3 contains 13 residues. V gave up 4 bases and J gave up 1 base, with 7 bases separating them.

V is TRBV27 and J is TRBJ2-5; TRBD2 matches at 8 bases. The V gene's germline CDR1 is MNHEY and CDR2 SMNVEV (reference sequence). CDR3 length: 14 amino acids. The J segment lost 5 bases and the V segment lost 0 bases, leaving 2 bases of the junction unmatched. CDR3 in amino acids: CASSLSERGETQYF. In DNA, the CDR3 is TGTGCCAGCAGTTTATCTGAGCGGGGGGAGACCCAGTACTTC.

The rearrangement uses TRBV25-1 and TRBJ2-6, with unresolved D. With 3 bases removed from V and 0 bases from J, the gap between germline ends came to 12 bases. There are 17 residues in the CDR3. Germline CDR1 is MGHDK and CDR2 is SYGVNS. The CDR3 DNA follows: TGTGCCAGCAGTGATGTGGGGAAAAGCTCTGGGGCCAACGTCCTGACTTTC. Encoded protein: CASSDVGKSSGANVLTF.

The chain uses TRBV3-1 (or the pseudogene TRBV3-2) and TRBJ2-5, with D perhaps matching TRBD2 (7 bases). Per the germline V gene, CDR1 is LGHDT and CDR2 is YNNKEL (reference sequence). The CDR3 runs 16 residues. Between the trimmed V and J ends, which lost 0 bases and 3 bases, there was a span of 14 bases. CDR3: CASSQDGGGREETQYF. The CDR3 bases are TGTGCCAGCAGCCAAGATGGGGGGGGCCGGGAAGAGACCCAGTACTTC.

The chain couples TRBV12-3 or TRBV12-4 to TRBJ2-5, with 9 bases that match TRBD2. J gave up 5 bases and V 6 bases, and 4 bases lay outside the gene matches. The CDR3 is 13 residues long. CDR3 sequence reads: CASSGLAWETQYF. In nucleotides, the CDR3 is TGTGCCAGCAGCGGACTAGCGTGGGAGACCCAGTACTTC.

This clone showed up just a few times. The rearrangement uses TRBV6-1 and TRBJ1-5; the match to TRBD1 covers 8 bases. V shed 1 base and J 6 bases; nucleotides not matched to a gene: 11. Germline CDR1 and CDR2: MNHNS and SASEGT. CDR3 length equals 17 residues. The CDR3 is CASSEVHTGQGGQPQHF. The CDR3 nucleotides read TGTGCCAGCAGTGAAGTCCACACCGGACAGGGCGGTCAGCCCCAGCATTTT.

This sequence joins TRBV18 and TRBJ1-1; D possibly corresponds to TRBD1 (5 bases). The CDR3 is 13 amino acids. V gave up 3 bases and J gave up 8 bases, with 13 bases separating them. Germline V lookup: CDR1 KGHSH, CDR2 LQKENI. The CDR3 loop reads CASSPGDGTEAFF. CDR3 nucleotide sequence: TGTGCCAGCTCACCGGGGGATGGTACGGAAGCTTTCTTT.

The genes are TRBV27 and TRBJ1-2, with D unresolved. The CDR3 is 15 residues long. V lost 5 bases and J 0 bases, leaving 13 bases between the germline ends. Germline values: CDR1 MNHEY, CDR2 SMNVEV (reference sequence). The CDR3, as DNA: TGTGCCAGCAGTCAACGACTCACAGCTAACTATGGCTACACCTTC. Its translation: CASSQRLTANYGYTF.

V is TRBV28 and J is TRBJ2-5; 8 nucleotides line up with TRBD2. The germline V gene has CDR1 MDHEN and CDR2 SYDVKM. The junction had 8 bases not matched to a gene; V was cut back by 7 bases and J by 1 base. This CDR3 has 15 residues. The chain's CDR3 is CASIRGGAGQETQYF. For the CDR3, the DNA is TGTGCCAGCATCCGGGGGGGAGCGGGCCAAGAGACCCAGTACTTC. The full variable domain, completed using reference TRBV28 and TRBJ2-5, is DVKVTQSSRYLVKRTGEKVFLECVQDMDHENMFWYRQDPGLGLRLIYFSYDVKMKEKGDIPEGYSVSREKKERFSLILESASTNQTSMYLCASIRGGAGQETQYFGPGTRLLVL.

V and J are TRBV6-6 and TRBJ1-3; perhaps TRBD1 as D (6 bases). CDR3 length: 14 amino acids. Germline loops: CDR1 MNHNY, CDR2 SVGAGI (reference sequence). V was cut by 6 bases and J by 0 bases, with 9 bases left in between. CDR3 sequence reads: CASRTQGSGNTIYF. The CDR3 DNA reads TGTGCCAGCAGGACACAGGGCTCTGGAAACACCATATATTTT.